These T cell receptor beta chains were read from a single sample in a study of T cell repertoires in cytomegalovirus infection. Which antigens these TCRs recognize remains unknown. TCRdb fed the reads into MiXCR, producing one record per CDR3 protein. The data show around 430,000 distinct CDR3 sequences, with roughly 46% seen just once and 40% to 50% held by the top ten. Sample: cultured PBMCs, taken from culture after CMV antigen stimulation. The receptors were sampled from a human donor in good health (CMV status not recorded). Some clones in this sample may be carry-over from other donors' samples. CDR3s include the opening cysteine and the closing phenylalanine or tryptophan. Each record gives: J gene, V gene, clone size, D gene, CDR3 DNA, CDR3 protein. The D gene is left open where the match is weak. Some rows mark clone size as missing; the rest say once, few, many or name a class of expanded clone.

j_call: TRBJ2-1; v_call: TRBV7-8; clone_size: .; d_call: TRBD2; cdr3_nt: TGTGCCAGCACCCCTCTAGCGGGCAATGAGCAGTTCTTC; cdr3_aa: CASTPLAGNEQFF
j_call: TRBJ2-1; v_call: TRBV19; clone_size: .; d_call: .; cdr3_nt: TGTGCCAGTAGTATAATAGACGCAGGAGGGGATGAGCAGTTCTTC; cdr3_aa: CASSIIDAGGDEQFF
j_call: TRBJ2-7; v_call: TRBV12-3/TRBV12-4; clone_size: few; d_call: TRBD1; cdr3_nt: TGTGCCAGCAGTTCCGGGACAGTCCTTTGGGAGCAGTACTTC; cdr3_aa: CASSSGTVLWEQYF
j_call: TRBJ1-1; v_call: TRBV20-1; clone_size: .; d_call: .; cdr3_nt: TGCAGTGTGCACGGGGACATGAACACTGAAGCTTTCTTT; cdr3_aa: CSVHGDMNTEAFF
j_call: TRBJ2-1; v_call: TRBV7-8; clone_size: .; d_call: .; cdr3_nt: TGTGCCAGCAGCTTAGCGTTGGTTTTCGGCATCTACAATGAGCAGTTCTTC; cdr3_aa: CASSLALVFGIYNEQFF
j_call: TRBJ2-1; v_call: TRBV7-9; clone_size: once; d_call: .; cdr3_nt: TGTGCCAGCAGCTTAAACGCTTACTACAATGAGCAGTTCTTC; cdr3_aa: CASSLNAYYNEQFF
j_call: TRBJ2-3; v_call: TRBV19; clone_size: .; d_call: .; cdr3_nt: TGTGCCAGTAGTATGGGTAGGGTCCGGCAGTATTTT; cdr3_aa: CASSMGRVRQYF
j_call: TRBJ2-7; v_call: TRBV7-8; clone_size: .; d_call: .; cdr3_nt: TGTGCCAGCAGCTCCTACCGGCAGGGGGGGTCCTACGAGCAGTACTTC; cdr3_aa: CASSSYRQGGSYEQYF
j_call: TRBJ2-4; v_call: TRBV9; clone_size: .; d_call: TRBD2; cdr3_nt: TGTGCCAGCAGCGAGGGGACTAGCGGGGGGCGTCAGTACTTC; cdr3_aa: CASSEGTSGGRQYF
j_call: TRBJ2-4; v_call: TRBV12-3/TRBV12-4; clone_size: .; d_call: .; cdr3_nt: TGTGCCACCGCGACAAGTGTGTCCAAAAACATTCAGTACTTC; cdr3_aa: CATATSVSKNIQYF
j_call: TRBJ2-1; v_call: TRBV4-3; clone_size: .; d_call: TRBD2; cdr3_nt: TGCGCCAGCAGCCAAGCGGGAGGCGGGAGCTCCTACAATGAGCAGTTCTTC; cdr3_aa: CASSQAGGGSSYNEQFF
j_call: TRBJ2-4; v_call: TRBV4-1; clone_size: few; d_call: .; cdr3_nt: TGCGCCAGCAGCCAAGTAGGAGGTCTGGGCAAAAACATTCAGTACTTC; cdr3_aa: CASSQVGGLGKNIQYF
j_call: TRBJ2-1; v_call: TRBV7-2; clone_size: .; d_call: .; cdr3_nt: TGTGCCAGCACTTCGGGCTACAATGAGCAGTTCTTC; cdr3_aa: CASTSGYNEQFF
j_call: TRBJ2-1; v_call: TRBV6-6; clone_size: .; d_call: .; cdr3_nt: TGTGCCAGCAGTCCCGACTTACCACCTTACAATGAGCAGTTCTTC; cdr3_aa: CASSPDLPPYNEQFF
j_call: TRBJ2-7; v_call: TRBV7-2; clone_size: few; d_call: .; cdr3_nt: TGTGCCAGCACCTCACAAGGGTACGAGCAGTACTTC; cdr3_aa: CASTSQGYEQYF
j_call: TRBJ2-7; v_call: TRBV20-1; clone_size: .; d_call: .; cdr3_nt: TGCAGTGCTAGAGGGCTAGCGAAAACCGCCCTCTACGAGCAGTACTTC; cdr3_aa: CSARGLAKTALYEQYF
j_call: TRBJ1-4; v_call: TRBV7-8; clone_size: few; d_call: .; cdr3_nt: TGTGCCAGCAGCTTAAGGCGGATTAATGAAAAACTGTTTTTT; cdr3_aa: CASSLRRINEKLFF
j_call: TRBJ2-7; v_call: TRBV5-4; clone_size: .; d_call: .; cdr3_nt: TGTGCCAGCGCGGATAGTAGGTCCTACGAGCAGTACTTC; cdr3_aa: CASADSRSYEQYF
j_call: TRBJ1-1; v_call: TRBV12-3/TRBV12-4; clone_size: few; d_call: .; cdr3_nt: TGTGCCAGCAGTTTTGGGGGGTTTGAAGCTTTCTTT; cdr3_aa: CASSFGGFEAFF
j_call: TRBJ2-5; v_call: TRBV14; clone_size: .; d_call: .; cdr3_nt: TGTGCCAGCAGTCGGGCTGGGAGAGAGACCCAGTACTTC; cdr3_aa: CASSRAGRETQYF
j_call: TRBJ2-2; v_call: TRBV7-2; clone_size: many; d_call: .; cdr3_nt: TGTGCCAGCAGCTTACTAGGGGCCGGACGATCCGGGGAGCTGTTTTTT; cdr3_aa: CASSLLGAGRSGELFF
j_call: TRBJ2-5; v_call: TRBV7-2; clone_size: .; d_call: .; cdr3_nt: TGTGCCAGCCGCAGAGAAACAGGCCAAGAGACCCAGTACTTC; cdr3_aa: CASRRETGQETQYF
j_call: TRBJ1-2; v_call: TRBV6-2/TRBV6-3; clone_size: .; d_call: TRBD1; cdr3_nt: TGTGCCAGCAGCAAAGGGGGGACAGGGGCACTGGACTATGGCTACACCTTC; cdr3_aa: CASSKGGTGALDYGYTF
j_call: TRBJ1-5; v_call: TRBV28; clone_size: .; d_call: .; cdr3_nt: TGTGCCAGCACCTCTGCGAGTAACAATCAGCCCCAGCATTTT; cdr3_aa: CASTSASNNQPQHF
j_call: TRBJ2-4; v_call: TRBV4-1; clone_size: .; d_call: TRBD1; cdr3_nt: TGCGCCAGCAGCCAGGGACAGCCCTTAGCCAAAAACATTCAGTACTTC; cdr3_aa: CASSQGQPLAKNIQYF
j_call: TRBJ2-5; v_call: TRBV6-2/TRBV6-3; clone_size: .; d_call: TRBD1; cdr3_nt: TGTGCCAGCAGGTGGATATCAACAGGGGGAGCAGAGACCCAGTACTTC; cdr3_aa: CASRWISTGGAETQYF
j_call: TRBJ2-3; v_call: TRBV7-8; clone_size: few; d_call: .; cdr3_nt: TGTGCCAGCAGGATCGAACACGGCTACACAGATACGCAGTATTTT; cdr3_aa: CASRIEHGYTDTQYF